One and the same sample provided the 22 T cell receptor beta chains below, sequenced in a study of sequential checkpoint blockade in melanoma. The assay was immunoSEQ multiplex PCR, and TCRdb's table has in-frame clones only and misses some. The sample has about 12,000 clones; around a fifth are singletons. This sample's treatment: randomized to nivolumab then ipilimumab (arm A) or the reverse (arm B). Material: tumor tissue (inferred from file names), obtained from a patient given nivolumab and ipilimumab in sequence. These receptors originate from a human donor with melanoma.

This clone was seen repeatedly, ten times or more. The V and J genes are TRBV11-3 and TRBJ1-6; the D is unclear. The CDR3 spans 15 residues. V lost 6 bases and J lost 3, with 12 bases in between. Looked up from germline, CDR1 is SGHNT and CDR2 is YENEEA. This CDR3 is CASRHEGSYNSPLHF. CDR3 nucleotide sequence: TGTGCCAGCAGACACGAAGGGAGCTATAATTCACCCCTCCACTTT.

This clone was seen a handful of times. CDR3 bases: TGTGCCAGTCACCTCCGGGACAGTGAAGCTTTCTTT. This translates into CASHLRDSEAFF. The chain carries TRBV19 and TRBJ1-1; TRBD1 matches 7 bases. With 8 bases clipped from V and 7 bases from J, the junction kept 7 bases outside the gene matches. CDR3 size: 12 residues. The germline V gene has CDR1 LNHDA and CDR2 SQIVND (reference sequence).

This clone was picked up a small number of times. The chain has TRBV6-8 and TRBJ1-1; 9 nucleotides agree with TRBD1. Germline loops: CDR1 MNHGY, CDR2 SAAAGT. The CDR3 has 13 amino acids. V lost 6 bases to trimming and J lost 3 bases; unmatched junction nucleotides: 2. The CDR3 DNA is TGTGCCAGCAGACAGGGGGCATACACTGAAGCTTTCTTT. This codes for CASRQGAYTEAFF.

This clone was recorded a few times. The rearrangement links TRBV6-8 to TRBJ2-7; 11 bases agree with TRBD2. CDR1 is MNHGY, CDR2 SAAAGT, per germline. V shed 5 bases, J shed 3 bases, and the junction held 9 bases outside the gene matches. The CDR3 is 16 residues long. In nucleotides, the CDR3 is TGTGCCAGCAGTGCCCGGACTAGCGGGCCGTTCTACGAGCAGTACTTC. Its protein is CASSARTSGPFYEQYF.

This clone is deemed medium-sized. The J gene is TRBJ1-1, the V gene TRBV28, with D possibly TRBD1 on 6 matching bases. Germline V gene sequence: CDR1 MDHEN, CDR2 SYDVKM. V was clipped by 5 bases and J by 1 base, with 14 bases between them. The CDR3 length is 15 residues. The CDR3 is CASSATGDENTEAFF. CDR3 DNA: TGTGCCAGCAGTGCGACAGGTGACGAGAACACTGAAGCTTTCTTT.

This chain uses TRBV28 with TRBJ2-1; TRBD2 agrees at 11 bases. CDR1 and CDR2 (germline): MDHEN, SYDVKM. V dropped 3 bases and J dropped 7; count of bases not matched to a gene: 5. This CDR3 has 15 amino acids. The CDR3: CASSFSGGALNEQFF. CDR3 sequence (DNA): TGTGCCAGCAGTTTTAGCGGGGGGGCTCTGAATGAGCAGTTCTTC.

The sample holds a few counts of this clone. V usage is TRBV11-3 and J usage is TRBJ2-7, with a tentative D call TRBD1 (5 bases). Germline CDR1 SGHNT, CDR2 YENEEA. The CDR3 totals 15 residues. With 1 base removed from V and 0 bases from J, the gap between germline ends came to 10 bases. The CDR3 loop reads CASSLVNRISYEQYF. CDR3 sequence (DNA): TGTGCCAGCAGCTTAGTGAACAGGATCTCCTACGAGCAGTACTTC.

The chain combines TRBV9 with TRBJ2-7; 11 nucleotides agree with TRBD2. The CDR3 covers 17 residues. Germline loops: CDR1 SGDLS, CDR2 YYNGEE. The V and J ends lost 4 bases and 6 bases, in that order; junction bases with no gene match: 15. The CDR3, as DNA: TGTGCCAGCAGCCCCTCGTCCGGGACTAGCGGTCCTATCGAGCAGTACTTC. Encoded protein: CASSPSSGTSGPIEQYF.

This clone was observed many times. This chain links TRBV9 with TRBJ2-1; 9 bases are shared with TRBD2. The length of the CDR3 is 15 residues. Germline V gives CDR1 SGDLS, CDR2 YYNGEE. The junction had 4 bases not matched to a gene; V was cut back by 0 bases and J by 6 bases. The CDR3 sequence is CASSVDGGRANEQFF. The CDR3 DNA follows: TGTGCCAGCAGCGTAGATGGCGGGAGGGCCAATGAGCAGTTCTTC. The whole variable domain, filled in from reference TRBV9 and TRBJ2-1, reads DSGVTQTPKHLITATGQRVTLRCSPRSGDLSVYWYQQSLDQGLQFLIQYYNGEERAKGNILERFSAQQFPDLHSELNLSSLELGDSALYFCASSVDGGRANEQFFGPGTRLTVL.

This clone was observed many times. The chain has TRBV11-3 and TRBJ1-4; a possible D gene is TRBD1 (6 bases). The CDR3 runs to 14 residues. V lost 5 bases and J 3 bases, leaving 10 bases between the germline ends. Per the germline V gene, CDR1 is SGHNT and CDR2 is YENEEA. DNA of the CDR3: TGTGCCAGCAGCCCCAGGGGATCTAATGAAAAACTGTTTTTT. It codes for CASSPRGSNEKLFF.

This clone was seen only a few times. V is TRBV6-8 and J is TRBJ2-7, with D possibly TRBD1 on 5 matching bases. Germline loops: CDR1 MNHGY, CDR2 SAAAGT. The length of the CDR3 is 15 residues. V lost 0 bases and J 3 bases, leaving 12 bases between the germline ends. The CDR3 nucleotides read TGTGCCAGCAGTTACTCGACCAACAGGTACTACGAGCAGTACTTC. It encodes CASSYSTNRYYEQYF.

This clone is medium-sized within its sample. The genes are TRBV14 and TRBJ1-2; D might be TRBD1 (5 bases). This CDR3 has 16 residues. The V gene's germline CDR1 is SGHDN and CDR2 FVKESK. Trimming took off 0 bases at V and 5 bases at J, with 16 bases between the two ends. The CDR3 DNA sequence: TGTGCCAGCAGCCAAGAGCAAAGGGGAGTAGGGTATGGCTACACCTTC. It codes for CASSQEQRGVGYGYTF. The full variable domain, its missing parts supplied by reference TRBV14 and TRBJ1-2, is EAGVTQFPSHSVIEKGQTVTLRCDPISGHDNLYWYRRVMGKEIKFLLHFVKESKQDESGMPNNRFLAERTGGTYSTLKVQPAELEDSGVYFCASSQEQRGVGYGYTFGSGTRLTVV.

This clone has a handful of counts. The final CDR3 position lacks the conserved phenylalanine or tryptophan, pointing to a likely read error. No DNA is shown, since the ends of the CDR3 on it are uncertain; the CDR3 is the one TCRdb lists. This chain links TRBV4-1 with TRBJ2-7. Per the germline V gene, CDR1 is MGHRA and CDR2 is YSYEKL. 12 amino acids form the CDR3, both terminal residues included. The CDR3 loop is CASSQSWTPGTS.

J is TRBJ2-3 and V is TRBV6-7, with D unclear. TRBV6-7 is reported as an ORF; its role is uncertain. The CDR3 has 14 amino acids. V was cut by 4 bases and J by 4 bases, with 12 bases left in between. CDR3 in amino acids: CASSSGPWADTQYF. The CDR3 bases are TGTGCCAGCAGTTCAGGACCCTGGGCAGATACGCAGTATTTT.

This clone was recorded a few times. The genes are TRBV30 and TRBJ1-1; the match to TRBD1 covers 7 bases. After removal of 3 bases from V and 4 bases from J, the junction contained 8 bases not matched to a gene. Germline CDR1 is GTSNPN and CDR2 is SVGIG (reference sequence). The CDR3 has 14 amino acids. The CDR3 nucleotides are TGTGCCTGGAGGCTAGGGGGCAGTGGCACTGAAGCTTTCTTT. It yields the protein CAWRLGGSGTEAFF.

The chain uses TRBV5-1 and TRBJ2-7; tentatively, D is TRBD2 (6 bases). Trimming took 5 bases from V and 1 from J, leaving 16 bases between them. This CDR3 has 15 residues. Germline CDR1 is SGHRS and CDR2 is YFSETQ. The CDR3 DNA reads TGCGCCAGCAGGCTAATCTATAGCGGTTCCTACGAGCAGTACTTC. Its translation: CASRLIYSGSYEQYF.

This clone has a handful of counts. V usage is TRBV11-3 and J usage is TRBJ2-3; TRBD2 might be the D (6 bases). Germline CDR1 SGHNT, CDR2 YENEEA. The V end lost 3 bases, the J end lost 5 bases, and 15 bases lay between the germline ends. The CDR3 contains 15 residues. The CDR3 here is CASSLIGGVGDTQYF. The CDR3 coding sequence is TGTGCCAGCAGCTTGATTGGCGGGGTGGGAGATACGCAGTATTTT.

This clone was picked up many times. The rearrangement uses TRBV28 and TRBJ2-5; 12 bases match TRBD1. Germline CDR1 is MDHEN and CDR2 is SYDVKM. V shed 4 bases, J shed 5 bases, and the junction held 8 bases outside the gene matches. The CDR3 extends over 16 amino acids. CDR3 amino acids: CASSSPGTGGLETQYF. CDR3 in DNA: TGTGCCAGCAGTTCGCCTGGGACAGGGGGCTTGGAGACCCAGTACTTC.

This clone was counted a few times. The rearrangement uses TRBV7-2 and TRBJ1-2; D perhaps matches TRBD1 (6 bases). The germline V gene has CDR1 SGHTA and CDR2 FQGNSA. This CDR3 has 13 amino acids. The ends were cut back, 5 bases at V and 4 bases at J, with 11 bases in the middle. This CDR3 reads CASSRQALYGYTF. The CDR3 nucleotides are TGTGCCAGCAGCCGACAGGCCCTCTATGGCTACACCTTC.

The chain links TRBV18 to TRBJ2-7, with a weak D call TRBD2 (7 bases). The CDR3 totals 16 residues. CDR1 is KGHSH and CDR2 is LQKENI in the germline V gene. V was pared by 6 bases and J by 5 bases, with 23 bases between. CDR3 DNA: TGTGCCAGCTCGCCCAGACAGGCGGGGGTTTCGGACGAGCAGTACTTC. It specifies CASSPRQAGVSDEQYF. Combining the CDR3 with reference TRBV18 and TRBJ2-7 gives the whole variable domain NAGVMQNPRHLVRRRGQEARLRCSPMKGHSHVYWYRQLPEEGLKFMVYLQKENIIDESGMPKERFSAEFPKEGPSILRIQQVVRGDSAAYFCASSPRQAGVSDEQYFGPGTRLTVT.

The chain combines TRBV18 with TRBJ2-5, with a weak D call TRBD1 (5 bases). Germline lookup yields CDR1 KGHSH and CDR2 LQKENI. Deletions cut 3 bases from V and 7 bases from J, with 15 bases between. The CDR3 covers 14 residues. CDR3 region: CASSPETDTWTQYF. CDR3 coding DNA: TGTGCCAGCTCACCGGAGACAGATACGTGGACCCAGTACTTC.

This clone was observed a handful of times. The V gene is TRBV11-3, the J gene TRBJ2-1, with 16 nucleotides matching TRBD2. CDR1 SGHNT and CDR2 YENEEA come from the germline V gene. The CDR3 has 15 amino acids. Trimming at V came to 5 bases and at J to 7 bases, leaving 2 bases not matched to a gene. Here the CDR3 DNA reads TGTGCCAGCAGCCTGGGACTAGCGGGGGGGAATGAGCAGTTCTTC. Translated: CASSLGLAGGNEQFF.